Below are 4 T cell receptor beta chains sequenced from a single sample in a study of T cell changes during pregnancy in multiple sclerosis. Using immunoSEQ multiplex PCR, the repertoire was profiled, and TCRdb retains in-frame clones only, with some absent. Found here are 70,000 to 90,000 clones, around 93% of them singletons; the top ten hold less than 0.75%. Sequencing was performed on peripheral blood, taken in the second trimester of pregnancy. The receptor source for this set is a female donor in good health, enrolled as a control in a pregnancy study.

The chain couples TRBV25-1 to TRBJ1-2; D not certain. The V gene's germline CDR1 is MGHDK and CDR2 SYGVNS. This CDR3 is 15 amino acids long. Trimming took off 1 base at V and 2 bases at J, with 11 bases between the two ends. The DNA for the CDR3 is TGTGCCAGCAGTGAATCGGGAGCTTTAAACTATGGCTACACCTTC. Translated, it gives CASSESGALNYGYTF.

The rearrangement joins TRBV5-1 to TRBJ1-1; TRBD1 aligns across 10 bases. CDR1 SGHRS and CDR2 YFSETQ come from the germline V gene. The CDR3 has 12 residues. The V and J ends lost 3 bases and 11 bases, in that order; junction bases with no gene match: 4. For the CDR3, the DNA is TGCGCCAGCAGCTGGGACAGGGGCGAGGCTTTCTTT. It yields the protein CASSWDRGEAFF.

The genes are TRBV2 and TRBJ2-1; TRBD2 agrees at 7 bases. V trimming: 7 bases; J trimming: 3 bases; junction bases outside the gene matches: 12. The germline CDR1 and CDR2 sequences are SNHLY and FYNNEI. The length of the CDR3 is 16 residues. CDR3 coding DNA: TGTGCCAGCAACAATCCCGGGACTATCGACTACAATGAGCAGTTCTTC. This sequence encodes CASNNPGTIDYNEQFF.

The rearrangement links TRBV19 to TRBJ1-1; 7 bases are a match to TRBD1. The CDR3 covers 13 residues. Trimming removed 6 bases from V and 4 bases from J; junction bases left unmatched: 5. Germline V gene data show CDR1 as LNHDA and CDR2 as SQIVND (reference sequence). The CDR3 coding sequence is TGTGCCAGTAGCAGGGGGTTCGGCACTGAAGCTTTCTTT. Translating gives CASSRGFGTEAFF.